This entry is about one T cell receptor (beta chain). The antigen remains unidentified. Generated by immunoSEQ multiplex PCR, the TCRdb table keeps only in-frame clones and is missing some. The table has 45,000 to 50,000 clones, approximately 86% seen once. The data were taken from a study of OX40 agonist ivuxolimab in advanced cancers. Study details: Patients achieving partial responses numbered three: one hepatocellular carcinoma case and two cutaneous melanoma cases. Study-level results: The CD4+ and CD8+ T cells in the blood had expanded clonally by week 6 at 0.1 to 3.0 mg/kg.

Autoimmune disease history or systemic immunosuppression was exclusionary. Germline CDR1 MGHRA, CDR2 YSYEKL. Trimming removed 0 bases from V and 5 bases from J, with 10 bases in between. The CDR3 length is 14 residues. The input for sequencing was CD4+ or CD8+ T cells sorted from blood, taken in a trial of the OX40 agonist ivuxolimab. This rearrangement joins TRBV4-1 to TRBJ2-5; no definite D call. The receptor was isolated from an adult with an advanced solid tumor such as melanoma, head and neck, liver or kidney cancer. The CDR3 region has the DNA TGCGCCAGCAGCCAAGATCTAGGGCGGGAGACCCAGTACTTC. It codes for CASSQDLGRETQYF.